Following are 2 T cell receptor beta chains from one sample sequenced in a study of shared clonotypes between healthy human individuals. The table came from immunoSEQ multiplex PCR; TCRdb's copy has only in-frame clones and leaves some out. The data contain approximately 1.4 million clones, approximately 98% of them seen just once; the ten biggest clones take up roughly 0.45%. Source material: naive CD4+ T cells sorted from blood. Subset here: CD45RA+ positively selected. These receptors were obtained from a man younger than 45 in good health.

The chain has TRBV29-1 and TRBJ2-2, with 12 bases identical to TRBD2. The ends lost 2 bases at V and 1 base at J; junction bases unmatched: 5. Germline-derived CDR1 and CDR2 are SQVTM and ANQGSEA. This CDR3 is 17 amino acids long. This CDR3 is CSVERLAGGQNTGELFF. The CDR3 region has the DNA TGCAGCGTTGAAAGGCTAGCGGGAGGGCAGAACACCGGGGAGCTGTTTTTT.

Concerning this clone itself: This sample includes further DNA sequences coding for the same CDR3. V usage is TRBV20-1 and J usage is TRBJ2-7; D uncertain. This CDR3 has 11 residues. Between the trimmed V and J ends, which lost 6 bases and 2 bases, there was a span of 8 bases. Germline CDR1 DFQATT, CDR2 SNEGSKA (reference sequence). CDR3 coding DNA: TGCAGTGCCTCAGAAACCTACGAGCAGTACTTC. Amino acid sequence: CSASETYEQYF.